This TCR beta chain is drawn from a study of read filtering for tumor transcriptome and immune sequencing. On the study more broadly: Among patients, around 18 were male and 15 or so female, aged roughly 45 to 90 (mean about 66).

This library used around 400 ng RNA and molecular barcoded adaptors spanning alpha/delta and beta/gamma chains. TCRdb analysed the reads with MiXCR anew, one entry per CDR3 protein. Among 100,000 to 150,000 distinct CDR3 sequences listed, over 10% were seen once. Study-level points and caveats: Sorted CD138-negative bone marrow cells were not purified T cells.

The germline gives CDR1 SEHNR, CDR2 FQNEAQ (reference sequence). The CDR3 has 10 amino acids, counting both end residues. This clonotype was counted ten times or more. Its antigen is not known. No conserved phenylalanine or tryptophan ends this CDR3, so it is likely a read error. The DNA is omitted, as the CDR3 cannot be located on it reliably, and the CDR3 follows TCRdb's listing. The origin of this receptor is a donor aged 40 or older with multiple myeloma. The chain joins TRBV7-9 to TRBJ2-5. Sequencing input: a population of CD138-negative cells sorted from bone marrow. The CDR3 sequence: CASSLEAASL.